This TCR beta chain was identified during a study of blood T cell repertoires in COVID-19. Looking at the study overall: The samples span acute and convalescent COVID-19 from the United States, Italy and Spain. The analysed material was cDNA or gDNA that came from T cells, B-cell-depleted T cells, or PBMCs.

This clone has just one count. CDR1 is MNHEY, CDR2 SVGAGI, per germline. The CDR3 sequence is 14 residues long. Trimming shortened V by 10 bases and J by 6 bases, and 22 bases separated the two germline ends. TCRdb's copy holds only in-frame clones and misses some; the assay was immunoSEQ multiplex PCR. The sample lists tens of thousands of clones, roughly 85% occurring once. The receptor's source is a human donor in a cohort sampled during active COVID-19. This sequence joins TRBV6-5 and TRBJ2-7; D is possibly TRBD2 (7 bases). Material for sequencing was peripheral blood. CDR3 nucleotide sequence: TGTGCCACCCTAGGGGGGGACCTTATATCCGAGCAGTACTTC. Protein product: CATLGGDLISEQYF.